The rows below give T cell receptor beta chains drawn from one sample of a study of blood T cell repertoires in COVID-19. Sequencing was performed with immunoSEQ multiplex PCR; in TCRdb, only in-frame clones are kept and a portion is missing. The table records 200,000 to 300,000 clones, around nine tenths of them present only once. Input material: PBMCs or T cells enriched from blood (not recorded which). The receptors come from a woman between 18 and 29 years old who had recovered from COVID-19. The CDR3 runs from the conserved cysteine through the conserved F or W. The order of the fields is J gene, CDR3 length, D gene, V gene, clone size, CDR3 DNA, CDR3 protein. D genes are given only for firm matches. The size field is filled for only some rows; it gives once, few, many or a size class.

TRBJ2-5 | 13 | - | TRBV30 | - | TGTGCCTGGAGTGTATACAGTGAAGAGACCCAGTACTTC | CAWSVYSEETQYF
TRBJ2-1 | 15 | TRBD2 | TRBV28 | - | TGTGCCAGCAGTTTAGGACTAGCGGGTAAGGGGGAGCAGTTCTTC | CASSLGLAGKGEQFF
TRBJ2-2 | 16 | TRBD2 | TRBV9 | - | TGTGCCAGCAGCGAGACTAGCGGGAGGGACACCGGGGAGCTGTTTTTT | CASSETSGRDTGELFF
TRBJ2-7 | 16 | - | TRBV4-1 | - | TGCGCCAGCAGCCAATTTGCGGGGGCCAACTCCTACGAGCAGTACTTC | CASSQFAGANSYEQYF
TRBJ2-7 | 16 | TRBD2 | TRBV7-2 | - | TGTGCCAGCAGCTCAACCCAGGGCGGGAGCTCCTACGAGCAGTACTTC | CASSSTQGGSSYEQYF
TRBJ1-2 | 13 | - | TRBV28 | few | TGTGCCAGCAGACCGACTATCAACTATGGCTACACCTTC | CASRPTINYGYTF
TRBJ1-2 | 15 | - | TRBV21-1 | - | TGTGCCAGGAGCAAAGGTAAGCTTTTTGTATACGGCTACACCTTC | CARSKGKLFVYGYTF
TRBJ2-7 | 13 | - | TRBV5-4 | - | TGTGCCAGCAGCCGGGGTGCCTCCTACGAGCAGTACTTC | CASSRGASYEQYF
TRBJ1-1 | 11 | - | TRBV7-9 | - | TGTGCCAGCAGCTTCGACAGTGAAGCTTTCTTT | CASSFDSEAFF
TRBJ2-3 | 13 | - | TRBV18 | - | TGTGCCAGCTCACCTCTCGCGGCGGATACGCAGTATTTT | CASSPLAADTQYF
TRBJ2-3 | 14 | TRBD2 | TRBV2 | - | TGTGCCAGCTGGAGCGGGGGGCAGCTAGATACGCAGTATTTT | CASWSGGQLDTQYF
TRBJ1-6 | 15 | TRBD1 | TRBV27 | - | TGTGCCAGCAGCCCTTCGACAGGGTCTAGAACACCCCTCCACTTT | CASSPSTGSRTPLHF
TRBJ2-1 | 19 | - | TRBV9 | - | TGTGCCAGCAGCGTAGCTAACACGTGGGGAGGAGGCTCCTACAATGAGCAGTTCTTC | CASSVANTWGGGSYNEQFF
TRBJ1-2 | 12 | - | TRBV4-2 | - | TGTGCCAGCAGCCAAGATGGGGAGATGAGCACCTTC | CASSQDGEMSTF
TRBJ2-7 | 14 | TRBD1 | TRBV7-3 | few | TGTGCCAGCCCGGCGAGGGGACAGTCCTACGAGCAGTACTTC | CASPARGQSYEQYF
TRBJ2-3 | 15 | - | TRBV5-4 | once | TGTGCCAGCAGCATCTGGACGGGGTTCGCTAATACGCAGTATTTT | CASSIWTGFANTQYF
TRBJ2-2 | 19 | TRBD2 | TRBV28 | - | TGTGCCAGCAGTTTAGGAGCTAGAAGCGGGAGATTTAACACCGGGGAGCTGTTTTTT | CASSLGARSGRFNTGELFF
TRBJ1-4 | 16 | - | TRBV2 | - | TGTGCCAGCAGTGAAGCGAGAGCGAGTCGTTATGAAAAACTGTTTTTT | CASSEARASRYEKLFF
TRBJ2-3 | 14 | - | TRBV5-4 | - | TGTGCCAGCAGCTTTAGGGGGGGCGCCGATACGCAGTATTTT | CASSFRGGADTQYF
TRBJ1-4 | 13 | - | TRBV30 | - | TGTGCCTGGAGTGTTCTCAGGGGAGAAAAACTGTTTTTT | CAWSVLRGEKLFF
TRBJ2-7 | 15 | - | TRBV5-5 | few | TGTGCCAGCAGCTTTTCCCCGGGACCAGGAGGGGAGCAGTACTTC | CASSFSPGPGGEQYF
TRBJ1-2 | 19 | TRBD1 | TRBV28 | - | TGTGCCAGCAGTCCCCTCAACCACATACGGACAGGGCCGCGCTATGGCTACACCTTC | CASSPLNHIRTGPRYGYTF
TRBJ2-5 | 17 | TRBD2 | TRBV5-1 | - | TGCGCCAGCAGCTTGGCGGGACTAGCGAGGATCGAGGAGACCCAGTACTTC | CASSLAGLARIEETQYF
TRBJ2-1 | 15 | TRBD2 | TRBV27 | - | TGTGCCAGCAACGTTGGACTAGCGCCGGGGAGAGAGCAGTTCTTC | CASNVGLAPGREQFF
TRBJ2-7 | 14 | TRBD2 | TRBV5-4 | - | TGTGCCAGCAGGGTAGGGAGGGAAAGAAACGAGCAGTACTTC | CASRVGRERNEQYF
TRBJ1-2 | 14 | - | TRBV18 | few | TGTGCCAGCTCACCACCGAGGGAGGACTATGGCTACACCTTC | CASSPPREDYGYTF
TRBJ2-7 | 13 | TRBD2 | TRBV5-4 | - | TGTGCCAGCAGCGTGGGACTAGCGGGGGAGCAGTACTTC | CASSVGLAGEQYF